The clone carrying this T cell receptor (beta chain) came up a few times. Its specificity is not known. The repertoire was sequenced with immunoSEQ multiplex PCR; TCRdb's copy has only in-frame clones and lacks some. Here the sample spans about 680,000 clones, 55% to 85% being singletons. All of the donors resided in Nashville, Tennessee, and each was a Caucasian adult. The source of the sample is a study of shared clonotypes between healthy human individuals. Findings and limits, study-wide: Shared clonotypes: about 4.6% naive CD4, approximately 3.4% naive CD8, 2.3% memory CD4, 0.4% to 0.45% memory CD8. Naive subsets, compared against memory subsets, generally had larger estimated richness values.

The germline V gene encodes CDR1 SQVTM and CDR2 ANQGSEA. This CDR3 contains 12 residues. The V gene lost 7 bases and the J gene lost 5 bases, with 14 bases spanning the gap. The material sequenced was memory CD4+ T cells sorted from blood. Subset given: CD45RA-negative fraction. The sequence was collected from a woman in her 30s in good health. The chain combines TRBV29-1 with TRBJ1-1; tentatively, D is TRBD1 (6 bases). CDR3 nucleotides: TGCAGCGGAAAACAGGGTTGGACTGAAGCTTTCTTT. Protein sequence: CSGKQGWTEAFF.